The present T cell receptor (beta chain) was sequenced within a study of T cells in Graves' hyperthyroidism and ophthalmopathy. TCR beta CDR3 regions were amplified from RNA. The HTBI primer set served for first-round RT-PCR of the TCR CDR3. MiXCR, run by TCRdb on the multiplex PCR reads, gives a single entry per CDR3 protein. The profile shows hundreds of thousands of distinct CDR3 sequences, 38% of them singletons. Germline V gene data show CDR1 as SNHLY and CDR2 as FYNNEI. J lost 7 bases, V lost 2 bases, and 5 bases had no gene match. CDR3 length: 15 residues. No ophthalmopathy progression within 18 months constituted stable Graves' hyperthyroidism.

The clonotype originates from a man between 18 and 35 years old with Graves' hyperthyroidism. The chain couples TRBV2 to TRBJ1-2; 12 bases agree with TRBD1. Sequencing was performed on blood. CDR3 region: CASSESGTGGVGYTF. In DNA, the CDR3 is TGTGCCAGCAGTGAATCGGGGACAGGGGGCGTTGGCTACACCTTC.